This T cell receptor (beta chain) was recovered during a study of blood T cell repertoires in COVID-19. Across the study: Samples representing acute and convalescent COVID-19 were sourced from the United States, Italy and Spain. PBMCs, B-cell-depleted T cells, or T cells were the source of the cDNA or gDNA that made up the material.

Seattle researchers signed up patients amid active infection and tracked them longitudinally. Authors' analysis steps: The authors estimated nucleated cell counts from reference gene primer amplification. Method: immunoSEQ multiplex PCR; TCRdb's copy keeps in-frame clones and lacks some. V, J and clone size reflect that table, while D and trimming were determined from the DNA. The repertoire includes hundreds of thousands of clones, 75% to 90% of them detected once, and around 0.92% sits in the top ten. V shed 5 bases and J shed 3 bases, with 15 bases lying between them. This CDR3 comprises 15 residues. Germline CDR1 is MGHRA and CDR2 is YSYEKL.

The chain employs TRBV4-1 and TRBJ2-3, with D perhaps TRBD2 (6 bases). The sequencing input was peripheral blood. The source of this sequence is a man younger than 30 with COVID-19, enrolled during active disease. CDR3 nucleotides: TGCGCCAGCAGCGGTACCGGGACTGAAACAGATACGCAGTATTTT. It codes for CASSGTGTETDTQYF.